This entry lists 20 T cell receptor beta chains sequenced from one sample in a study of PD-1 blockade in classical Hodgkin lymphoma. After autologous stem cell transplantation all patients relapsed, and prior brentuximab vedotin exposure differed between cohorts. Here immunoSEQ multiplex PCR was the method, and the copy in TCRdb shows in-frame clones only, minus some. The sample shows 11,000 or so clones, about three quarters of them seen only once. Sequencing used peripheral blood mononuclear cells (PBMCs), obtained at baseline. Source of these receptors: a human donor with classical Hodgkin lymphoma.

The chain has TRBV5-1 and TRBJ2-3; D is undetermined. CDR3 length: 12 amino acids. V was trimmed by 0 bases and J by 6 bases, leaving 5 bases between them. Germline CDR1 reads SGHRS; CDR2 reads YFSETQ. This CDR3 is CASSLGGDTQYF. CDR3 nucleotide sequence: TGCGCCAGCAGCTTGGGTGGTGATACGCAGTATTTT.

CDR3 nucleotide sequence: TGTGCCAGCTCACCGGGGGTTAATGAAAAACTGTTTTTT. The encoded protein is CASSPGVNEKLFF. V usage is TRBV18 and J usage is TRBJ1-4; D is perhaps TRBD1 (5 bases). The CDR3 covers 13 residues. V lost 3 bases, J lost 4 bases, and 6 bases lay in between. The germline gives CDR1 KGHSH, CDR2 LQKENI.

The DNA of the CDR3 is TGTGCCAGCCTTTCGACAATTGCGAACACCGGGGAGCTGTTTTTT. Its protein is CASLSTIANTGELFF. J is TRBJ2-2 and V is TRBV6-6; no clear D gene. CDR3 length equals 15 residues. Trimming shortened V by 8 bases and J by 0 bases, and 13 bases separated the two germline ends. The V gene's germline CDR1 is MNHNY and CDR2 SVGAGI (reference sequence).

This rearrangement joins TRBV4-1 to TRBJ2-4, with 7 bases that match TRBD1. J gave up 2 bases and V 3 bases, and 16 bases lay outside the gene matches. The germline gives CDR1 MGHRA, CDR2 YSYEKL. This CDR3 comprises 19 residues. The CDR3, as DNA: TGCGCCAGCAGCCACCCGTCGGATCCCAGGGGGTTTACCAAAAACATTCAGTACTTC. Protein sequence: CASSHPSDPRGFTKNIQYF.

V gene TRBV5-4 combines with J gene TRBJ1-2, with 7 bases aligning to TRBD1. The CDR3 runs to 13 residues. Looked up from germline, CDR1 is SGHNT and CDR2 is YYREEE (reference sequence). J lost 5 bases, V lost 0 bases, and 1 base had no gene match. The CDR3 sequence is CASSLVTGYGYTF. DNA for the CDR3: TGTGCCAGCAGCTTGGTGACAGGGTATGGCTACACCTTC.

This chain uses TRBV2 with TRBJ2-3, with 16 nucleotides matching TRBD2. Looked up from germline, CDR1 is SNHLY and CDR2 is FYNNEI. CDR3 size: 18 residues. V shed 6 bases and J 1 base; nucleotides not matched to a gene: 7. This CDR3 reads CASRFGTSGGARTDTQYF. The CDR3, as DNA: TGTGCCAGCAGATTCGGGACTAGCGGGGGGGCGCGCACAGATACGCAGTATTTT.

CDR3 loop: CAIAWALGYTF. The CDR3 bases are TGTGCCATCGCCTGGGCTTTGGGCTACACCTTC. V and J are TRBV30 and TRBJ1-2; D uncertain. Germline CDR1 and CDR2: GTSNPN and SVGIG (reference sequence). The CDR3 consists of 11 residues. Trimming pared 8 bases from V and 8 bases from J, leaving 15 bases between.

The chain recombines TRBV5-1 with TRBJ2-3; 8 nucleotides agree with TRBD1. Germline V gene data show CDR1 as SGHRS and CDR2 as YFSETQ. This CDR3 contains 19 residues. V gave up 3 bases and J gave up 0 bases; unmatched junction bases: 15. The chain's CDR3 is CASSSGRQGALRSTDTQYF. The CDR3 DNA reads as TGCGCCAGCAGCTCCGGCCGGCAGGGGGCACTACGAAGCACAGATACGCAGTATTTT.

The chain combines TRBV21-1 with TRBJ2-7. TRBV21-1 is a known pseudogene. This CDR3 has 16 amino acids. The CDR3 nucleotides are TGTGCCAGCAGCAAGTGGCGTCGGGGCAGGGTAAACGAGCAGTACGTC. It encodes CASSKWRRGRVNEQYV.

V is TRBV6-4 and J is TRBJ2-2; no firm D call. V was trimmed by 4 bases and J by 4 bases, leaving 10 bases between them. CDR3 length: 14 residues. Looked up from germline, CDR1 is MRHNA and CDR2 is SNTAGT. CDR3 protein: CASSARPGTGELFF. CDR3 in DNA: TGTGCCAGCAGTGCCAGGCCGGGCACCGGGGAGCTGTTTTTT.

This clone was seen just once. The chain recombines TRBV6-6 with TRBJ1-4; perhaps TRBD1 as D (6 bases). Trimming shortened V by 6 bases and J by 8 bases, and 13 bases separated the two germline ends. CDR1 MNHNY and CDR2 SVGAGI come from the germline V gene (reference sequence). The CDR3 sequence is 13 residues long. The CDR3 is CASRRDTREKLFF. The CDR3 coding sequence is TGTGCCAGCAGACGGGACACGCGGGAAAAACTGTTTTTT.

V usage is TRBV7-9 and J usage is TRBJ2-7; D is unclear. The CDR3 extends over 12 amino acids. Between the trimmed V and J ends, which lost 5 bases and 6 bases, there was a span of 11 bases. The germline V gene has CDR1 SEHNR and CDR2 FQNEAQ (reference sequence). The CDR3 is CASSASTSEQYF. The CDR3 DNA is TGTGCCAGCAGCGCTTCGACGTCCGAGCAGTACTTC.

Here the CDR3 DNA reads TGTGCCAGCAGTGAAATCGGCAGGGGAGGCTACACCTTC. Translated, it gives CASSEIGRGGYTF. The chain combines TRBV6-5 with TRBJ1-2; perhaps TRBD1 as D (6 bases). Germline CDR1 reads MNHEY; CDR2 reads SVGAGI. V dropped 5 bases and J dropped 8 bases, with 15 bases sitting between them. There are 13 residues in the CDR3.

This clone is a singleton in its sample. The chain is built from TRBV9 and TRBJ2-2; 8 bases fit TRBD2. The CDR3 loop spans 16 amino acids. Germline CDR1 is SGDLS and CDR2 is YYNGEE. V shed 4 bases and J 0 bases; nucleotides not matched to a gene: 5. CDR3 sequence: CASSPSGGTNTGELFF. DNA of the CDR3: TGTGCCAGCAGCCCATCGGGGGGGACGAACACCGGGGAGCTGTTTTTT.

The CDR3 coding sequence is TGTGCCAGCAGCTTGGTCGGTAGTCTCTCCTACGAGCAGTACTTC. Translated, it gives CASSLVGSLSYEQYF. This chain joins TRBV5-6 and TRBJ2-7, with D hard to call. V gave up 0 bases and J gave up 0 bases, with 10 bases separating them. The CDR3 runs 15 residues. Germline V gives CDR1 SGHDT, CDR2 YYEEEE.

The J gene is TRBJ1-4, the V gene TRBV2, with D uncertain. The germline gives CDR1 SNHLY, CDR2 FYNNEI. V was shortened by 10 bases and J by 2 bases, with 14 bases between the two germline ends. This CDR3 is built from 14 residues. The CDR3 DNA follows: TGTGCCACCCATACAGCCGCCACTAATGAAAAACTGTTTTTT. It codes for CATHTAATNEKLFF.

This clone was seen a handful of times. This sequence joins TRBV7-9 and TRBJ1-1; 8 positions match TRBD1. J gave up 4 bases and V 4 bases, and 2 bases lay outside the gene matches. The CDR3 has 13 amino acids. Germline CDR1 reads SEHNR; CDR2 reads FQNEAQ (reference sequence). For the CDR3, the DNA is TGTGCCAGCAGCTCGCAGGGGGCCACTGAAGCTTTCTTT. Its protein product is CASSSQGATEAFF. The variable domain in full, with the rest retrieved from reference TRBV7-9 and TRBJ1-1, is DTGVSQNPRHKITKRGQNVTFRCDPISEHNRLYWYRQTLGQGPEFLTYFQNEAQLEKSRLLSDRFSAERPKGSFSTLEIQRTEQGDSAMYLCASSSQGATEAFFGQGTRLTVV.

The chain joins TRBV18 to TRBJ1-2; possible D gene TRBD1, 5 bases. This CDR3 spans 17 amino acids. The ends were cut back, 4 bases at V and 6 bases at J, with 24 bases in the middle. The V gene's germline CDR1 is KGHSH and CDR2 LQKENI. The CDR3 sequence: CASSLGGTAGMSDGYTF. CDR3 DNA: TGTGCCAGCTCACTGGGGGGGACGGCCGGTATGAGTGATGGCTACACCTTC.

The genes are TRBV29-1 and TRBJ1-4; TRBD1 agrees at 7 bases. CDR3 length equals 15 residues. Germline CDR1 reads SQVTM; CDR2 reads ANQGSEA. The ends lost 0 bases at V and 6 bases at J; junction bases unmatched: 7. The DNA of the CDR3 is TGCAGCGTTGAAGAAACGGGCAGGGGGGATGAAAAACTGTTTTTT. The encoded protein is CSVEETGRGDEKLFF.

This clone was observed a single time. V gene TRBV7-6 combines with J gene TRBJ2-3; 12 nucleotides align to TRBD2. Trimming removed 5 bases from V and 1 base from J; junction bases left unmatched: 4. This CDR3 is 16 amino acids long. The germline V gene has CDR1 SGHVS and CDR2 FNYEAQ. The DNA for the CDR3 is TGTGCCAGCAGCCCAAGACTAGCGGGGGGCACAGATACGCAGTATTTT. This translates into CASSPRLAGGTDTQYF.